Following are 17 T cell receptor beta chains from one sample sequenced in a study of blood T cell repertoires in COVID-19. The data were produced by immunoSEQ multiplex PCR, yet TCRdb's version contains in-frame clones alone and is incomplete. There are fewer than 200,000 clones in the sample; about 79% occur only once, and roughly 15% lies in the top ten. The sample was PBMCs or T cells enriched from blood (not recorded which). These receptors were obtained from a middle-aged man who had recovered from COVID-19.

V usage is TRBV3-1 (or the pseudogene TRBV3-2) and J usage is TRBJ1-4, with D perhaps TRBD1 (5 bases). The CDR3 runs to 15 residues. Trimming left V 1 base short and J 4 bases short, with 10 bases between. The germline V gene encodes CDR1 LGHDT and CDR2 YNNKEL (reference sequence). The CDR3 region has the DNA TGTGCCAGCAGCCAAGGTCAGGGCTTTAATGAAAAACTGTTTTTT. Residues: CASSQGQGFNEKLFF.

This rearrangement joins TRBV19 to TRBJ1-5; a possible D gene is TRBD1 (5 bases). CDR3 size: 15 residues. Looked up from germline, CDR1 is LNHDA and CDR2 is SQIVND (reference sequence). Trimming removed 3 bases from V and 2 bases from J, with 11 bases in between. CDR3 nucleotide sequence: TGTGCCAGTAGTATCGAGGAAGGGGGCAATCAGCCCCAGCATTTT. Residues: CASSIEEGGNQPQHF.

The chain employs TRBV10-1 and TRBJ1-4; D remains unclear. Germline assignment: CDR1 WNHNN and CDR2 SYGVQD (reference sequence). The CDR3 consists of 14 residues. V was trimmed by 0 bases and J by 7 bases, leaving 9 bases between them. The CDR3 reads CASSESRGGEKLFF. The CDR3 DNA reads TGCGCCAGCAGTGAGTCGAGAGGAGGTGAAAAACTGTTTTTT.

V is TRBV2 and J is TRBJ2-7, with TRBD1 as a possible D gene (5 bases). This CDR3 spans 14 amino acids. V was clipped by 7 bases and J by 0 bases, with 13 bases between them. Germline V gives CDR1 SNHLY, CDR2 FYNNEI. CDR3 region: CASIKSTDSYEQYF. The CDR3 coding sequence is TGTGCCAGCATTAAGTCGACAGACTCCTACGAGCAGTACTTC.

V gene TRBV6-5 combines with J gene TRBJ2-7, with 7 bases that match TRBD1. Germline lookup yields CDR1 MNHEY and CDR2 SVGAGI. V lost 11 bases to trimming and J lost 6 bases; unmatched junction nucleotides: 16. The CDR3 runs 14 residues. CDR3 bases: TGTGCCGCCAGCAATGGGGGACAGACTTCCGAGCAGTACTTC. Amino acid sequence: CAASNGGQTSEQYF.

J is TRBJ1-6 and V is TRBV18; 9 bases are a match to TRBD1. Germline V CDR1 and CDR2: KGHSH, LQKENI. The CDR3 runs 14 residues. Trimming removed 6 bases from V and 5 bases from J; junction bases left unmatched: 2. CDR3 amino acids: CASSRDRDNSPLHF. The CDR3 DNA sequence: TGTGCCAGCTCGCGGGACAGGGATAATTCACCCCTCCACTTT.

The CDR3 region is CASRGAFRTGANEQFF. The CDR3 DNA follows: TGTGCCAGTAGGGGTGCTTTTCGGACAGGGGCCAATGAGCAGTTCTTC. The rearrangement links TRBV19 to TRBJ2-1; 9 bases line up with TRBD1. CDR1 LNHDA and CDR2 SQIVND come from the germline V gene (reference sequence). The CDR3 is 16 residues long. V dropped 6 bases and J dropped 6; count of bases not matched to a gene: 12.

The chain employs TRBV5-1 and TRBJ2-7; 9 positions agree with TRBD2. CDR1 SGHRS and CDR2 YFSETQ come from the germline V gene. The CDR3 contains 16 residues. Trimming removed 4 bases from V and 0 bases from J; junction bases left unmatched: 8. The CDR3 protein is CASSVDSAGGSYEQYF. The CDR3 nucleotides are TGCGCCAGCAGCGTTGACTCAGCGGGGGGCTCCTACGAGCAGTACTTC. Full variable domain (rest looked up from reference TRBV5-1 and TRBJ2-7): KAGVTQTPRYLIKTRGQQVTLSCSPISGHRSVSWYQQTPGQGLQFLFEYFSETQRNKGNFPGRFSGRQFSNSRSEMNVSTLELGDSALYLCASSVDSAGGSYEQYFGPGTRLTVT.

The CDR3: CASFIPSTDTQYF. The CDR3, as DNA: TGTGCCTCTTTTATTCCTAGCACAGATACGCAGTATTTT. The chain links TRBV30 to TRBJ2-3; D unresolved. The germline V and J ends were trimmed by 7 bases and 0 bases, with 11 bases remaining between them. CDR3 length: 13 amino acids. Germline V gene sequence: CDR1 GTSNPN, CDR2 SVGIG (reference sequence). Supplemented by reference TRBV30 and TRBJ2-3, the full variable domain reads SQTIHQWPATLVQPVGSPLSLECTVEGTSNPNLYWYRQAAGRGLQLLFYSVGIGQISSEVPQNLSASRPQDRQFILSSKKLLLSDSGFYLCASFIPSTDTQYFGPGTRLTVL.

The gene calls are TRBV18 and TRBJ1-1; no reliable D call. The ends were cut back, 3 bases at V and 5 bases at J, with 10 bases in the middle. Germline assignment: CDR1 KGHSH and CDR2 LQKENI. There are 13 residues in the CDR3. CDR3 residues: CASSPQKLTEAFF. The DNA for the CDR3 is TGTGCCAGCTCACCCCAAAAACTAACTGAAGCTTTCTTT.

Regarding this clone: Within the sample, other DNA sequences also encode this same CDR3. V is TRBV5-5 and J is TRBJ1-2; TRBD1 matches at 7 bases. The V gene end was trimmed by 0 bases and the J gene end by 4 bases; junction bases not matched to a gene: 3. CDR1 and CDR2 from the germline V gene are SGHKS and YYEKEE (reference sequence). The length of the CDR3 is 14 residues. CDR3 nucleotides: TGTGCCAGCAGCTTGGGACAGGGTGCCTATGGCTACACCTTC. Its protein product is CASSLGQGAYGYTF. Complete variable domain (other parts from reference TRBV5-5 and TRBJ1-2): DAGVTQSPTHLIKTRGQQVTLRCSPISGHKSVSWYQQVLGQGPQFIFQYYEKEERGRGNFPDRFSARQFPNYSSELNVNALLLGDSALYLCASSLGQGAYGYTFGSGTRLTVV.

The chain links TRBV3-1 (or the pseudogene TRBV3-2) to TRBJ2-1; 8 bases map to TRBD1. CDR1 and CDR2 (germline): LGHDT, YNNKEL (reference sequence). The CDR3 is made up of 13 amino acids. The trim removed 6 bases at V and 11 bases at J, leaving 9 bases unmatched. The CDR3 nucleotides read TGTGCCAGCAGGCCCAGGACAGGGCCAAAGCAGTTCTTC. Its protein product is CASRPRTGPKQFF.

CDR3 in DNA: TGTGCCAGCAGCCCAACTGGAGCTAACTATGGCTACACCTTC. Amino acids: CASSPTGANYGYTF. This rearrangement joins TRBV11-2 to TRBJ1-2; D remains unclear. Trimming took 5 bases from V and 0 from J, leaving 10 bases between them. Germline V lookup: CDR1 SGHAT, CDR2 FQNNGV. The CDR3 loop spans 14 amino acids.

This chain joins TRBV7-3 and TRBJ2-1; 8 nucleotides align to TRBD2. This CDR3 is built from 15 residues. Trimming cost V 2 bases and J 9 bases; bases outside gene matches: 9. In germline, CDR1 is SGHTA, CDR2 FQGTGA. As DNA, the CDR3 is TGTGCCAGCAGCTTATTGCGGGGGGAAAGGTTTGAGCAGTTCTTC. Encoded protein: CASSLLRGERFEQFF.

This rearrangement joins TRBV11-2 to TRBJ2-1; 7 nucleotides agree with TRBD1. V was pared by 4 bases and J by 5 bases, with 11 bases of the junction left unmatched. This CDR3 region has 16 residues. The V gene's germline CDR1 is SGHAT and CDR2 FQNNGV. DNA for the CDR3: TGTGCCAGCAGCTCACCCTGGGGGACAGAACACAATGAGCAGTTCTTC. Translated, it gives CASSSPWGTEHNEQFF.

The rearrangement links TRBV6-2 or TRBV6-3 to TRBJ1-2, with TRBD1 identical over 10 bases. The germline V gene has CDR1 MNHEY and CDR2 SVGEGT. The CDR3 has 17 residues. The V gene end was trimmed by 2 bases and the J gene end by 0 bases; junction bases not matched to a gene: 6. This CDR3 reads CASSYTGQGPSNYGYTF. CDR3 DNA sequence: TGTGCCAGCAGTTACACGGGACAGGGGCCTTCTAACTATGGCTACACCTTC.

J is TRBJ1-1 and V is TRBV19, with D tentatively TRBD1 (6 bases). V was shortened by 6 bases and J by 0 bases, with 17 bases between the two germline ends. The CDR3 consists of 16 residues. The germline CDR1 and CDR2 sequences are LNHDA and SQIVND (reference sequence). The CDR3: CASSWVLAGVNTEAFF. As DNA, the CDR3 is TGTGCCAGTAGCTGGGTGTTGGCAGGGGTGAACACTGAAGCTTTCTTT.